This TCR beta chain was captured by sequencing in a study of OX40 agonist ivuxolimab in advanced cancers. Overall study: Patients were under 90% male with ages roughly 20 to 90, mean 60. Study outcomes and limitations: Relative to CD4+ cells, CD8+ T cells on average had more expanded clones.

With regard to this clone: Its antigen remains unknown.

TCRdb's table, derived via immunoSEQ multiplex PCR, lists solely in-frame clones and lacks some. The table has nearly 45,000 clones, more than 70% seen once. No patient had autoimmune disease or received systemic immunosuppression. Germline V gene data show CDR1 as SQVTM and CDR2 as ANQGSEA. The CDR3 contains 14 residues. V lost 6 bases and J lost 1; bases outside the gene matches: 8. This TCR was recovered from an adult with an advanced solid tumor such as melanoma, head and neck, liver or kidney cancer. Sample: CD4+ or CD8+ T cells sorted from blood, taken in a trial of the OX40 agonist ivuxolimab. The chain has TRBV29-1 and TRBJ2-5; 7 bases agree with TRBD1. CDR3 loop: CSVWDSLLQETQYF. In DNA form, the CDR3 reads TGCAGCGTGTGGGACAGCTTACTCCAAGAGACCCAGTACTTC.